Presented here are 3 T cell receptor beta chains from one specimen sequenced in a study of CD8+CD57+ T cells in acquired aplastic anemia. Patients selected for sequencing had displayed CD8+CD57+ cell expansion by flow cytometry. Template material for TCR beta VDJ and CDR3 profiling consisted of genomic DNA. TCRdb independently ran MiXCR on the reads; one entry per CDR3 protein. In the table there are roughly 150,000 distinct CDR3 sequences, around half of which are singletons. Specimen: sorted CD4+, CD8+, or CD8+CD57+ T cells (not recorded which) from PBMCs. The receptors were gathered from a human donor with aplastic anemia.

Concerning this clonotype: Its ends do not fully match the called genes, so a read error is possible. The genes are TRBV25-1 and TRBJ2-1; TRBD1 aligns across 7 bases. This CDR3 is 16 amino acids long. From germline, CDR1 is MGHDK and CDR2 SYGVNS. In DNA, the CDR3 is TGTGCCTGCAGTGCTCCTAGGACAGGACCCTGCAATGAGCAGTTCTTC. This gives the protein CACSAPRTGPCNEQFF.

Here the CDR3 reads CATERDRDYEQYF. The CDR3 coding sequence is TGTGCCACCGAAAGGGACAGGGACTACGAGCAGTACTTC. The chain recombines TRBV10-3 with TRBJ2-7; 9 bases are a match to TRBD1. This CDR3 is 13 amino acids long. Trimming at V came to 10 bases and at J to 3 bases, leaving 7 bases not matched to a gene. CDR1 and CDR2 (germline): ENHRY, SYGVKD.

This clonotype appeared many times. This sequence joins TRBV12-3 or TRBV12-4 and TRBJ1-1, with D possibly matching TRBD1 (5 bases). The CDR3 sequence is 13 residues long. V was cut by 7 bases and J by 5 bases, with 14 bases left in between. DNA for the CDR3: TGTGCCAGCAAGGGGACGGGACCGACTGAAGCTTTCTTT. This gives the protein CASKGTGPTEAFF.